A single sample is the source of the 4 T cell receptor beta chains below, sequenced in a study of blood T cell repertoires in COVID-19. Libraries were prepared by immunoSEQ multiplex PCR; TCRdb keeps only in-frame clonotypes and omits some of them. There are about 180,000 clones in the sample; roughly 88% occur only once, and 12% to 15% lies in the top ten. The sequenced sample was PBMCs or T cells enriched from blood (not recorded which). The source of these receptors is a man aged 45-60 years who had recovered from COVID-19.

This sequence joins TRBV5-1 and TRBJ1-5; D perhaps matches TRBD1 (6 bases). The CDR3 spans 14 residues. Between the trimmed V and J ends, which lost 5 bases and 2 bases, there was a span of 11 bases. Germline lookup yields CDR1 SGHRS and CDR2 YFSETQ. The CDR3 loop is CASSRDTGNQPQHF. The CDR3 coding sequence is TGCGCCAGCAGTAGGGACACTGGCAATCAGCCCCAGCATTTT.

This chain uses TRBV3-1 (or the pseudogene TRBV3-2) with TRBJ1-5, with 11 bases fitting TRBD1. Germline assignment: CDR1 LGHDT and CDR2 YNNKEL (reference sequence). The CDR3 spans 17 residues. V gave up 0 bases and J gave up 11 bases; unmatched junction bases: 12. The DNA of the CDR3 is TGTGCCAGCAGCCAAGAGAGGACAGGGGGCATCGGACCAACCCAGCATTTT. Translating it yields CASSQERTGGIGPTQHF.

The table lists this clone with a few counts. The chain recombines TRBV19 with TRBJ1-2, with D unresolved. V shed 5 bases and J shed 8 bases, with 15 bases lying between them. Germline V gives CDR1 LNHDA, CDR2 SQIVND (reference sequence). CDR3 length: 13 amino acids. The CDR3 DNA sequence: TGTGCCAGTAGTTCGGGGAGCTTGGGCGGCTACACCTTC. This translates into CASSSGSLGGYTF.

This clone was seen only once. V is TRBV28 and J is TRBJ2-1; 13 bases line up with TRBD2. This CDR3 comprises 19 residues. The junction had 14 bases not matched to a gene; V was cut back by 5 bases and J by 4 bases. Germline V gene data show CDR1 as MDHEN and CDR2 as SYDVKM. CDR3 residues: CASSLETETSGGGYNEQFF. Written as DNA, the CDR3 is TGTGCCAGCAGTCTCGAGACCGAAACTAGCGGGGGGGGATACAATGAGCAGTTCTTC.